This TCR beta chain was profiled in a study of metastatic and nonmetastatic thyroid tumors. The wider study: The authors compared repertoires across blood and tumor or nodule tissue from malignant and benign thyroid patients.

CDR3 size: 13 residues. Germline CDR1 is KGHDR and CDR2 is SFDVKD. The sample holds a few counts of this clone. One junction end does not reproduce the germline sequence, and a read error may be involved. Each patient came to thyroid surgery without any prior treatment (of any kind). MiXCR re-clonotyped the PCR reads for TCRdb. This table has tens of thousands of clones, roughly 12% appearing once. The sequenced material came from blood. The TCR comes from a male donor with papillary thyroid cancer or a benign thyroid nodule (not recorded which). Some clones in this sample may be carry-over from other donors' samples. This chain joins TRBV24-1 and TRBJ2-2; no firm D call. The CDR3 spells CATRHDNTGQLFF. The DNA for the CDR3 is TGTGCCACTCGACATGATAACACCGGGCAGCTGTTTTTT.